A single T cell receptor beta chain is shown here with its context. This CDR3 has 15 amino acids. The ends were cut back, 6 bases at V and 2 bases at J, with 16 bases in the middle. High-throughput TCR beta sequencing covered peripheral CD8+ and CD4+ T cells. While CD8+ and CD4+ T cells were isolated negatively, TEMRA cells were enriched by FACS. The entry originates in a study of CD8 T cells in Susac syndrome. Across the whole study: Patients with Susac syndrome had blood drawn and were at that point therapy-naive, on corticosteroids, or on intravenous immunoglobulin alone.

The RNA, about 0.5 to 1 ug, was put through reverse transcription using random hexamers. The authors amplified TCR beta CDR3 across 54 Vbeta and 13 Jbeta using immunoSEQ multiplex PCR. TCRdb recomputed calls from the immunoSEQ multiplex PCR reads with MiXCR, one row per CDR3 protein. Of some 200,000 distinct CDR3 sequences listed, approximately 95% are singletons. This sequence originates from a human donor with Susac syndrome. Sequencing used CD4+ T cells from PBMCs. The V gene is TRBV12-3 or TRBV12-4, the J gene TRBJ1-2, with a tentative D call TRBD1 (6 bases). CDR3 sequence reads: CASRLGQSLNYGYTF. The CDR3 region has the DNA TGTGCCAGCAGGCTCGGACAGTCTCTCAACTATGGCTACACCTTC.